These 8 T cell receptor beta chains share one sample of origin, sequenced in a study of neoadjuvant anti-PD-1 for oral cavity cancer (dated by TCRdb to the early 2020s). Taken with the paper, the label for time point translates to: after neoadjuvant nivolumab, at surgical resection. The library was produced with the immunoSEQ multiplex PCR assay. Here the immuneACCESS table is served through TCRdb, limited to in-frame sequences with V and J called. Missing clones are a known gap in these copies; in checked studies unresolved V genes cover under half, and the rest lacks a known reason. The sample table lists 13,000 to 15,000 clones, under 80% of them with a count of one. The top ten clones comprise 2% to 2.5% of the sample. Source: PBMCs, taken after nivolumab (anti-PD-1) treatment. The receptors were sampled from a person between 40 and 85 years old with oral cavity squamous cell carcinoma.

The chain links TRBV9 to TRBJ2-3, with 15 bases fitting TRBD2. The germline CDR1 and CDR2 sequences are SGDLS and YYNGEE. This CDR3 region has 16 residues. Trimming took 6 bases from V and 4 from J; bases not matched to a gene: 6. CDR3 bases: TGTGCCAGCACCCGGACTAGCGGGAGGGCCTCAGATACGCAGTATTTT. It yields the protein CASTRTSGRASDTQYF. The full variable domain, with the rest looked up from reference TRBV9 and TRBJ2-3, is DSGVTQTPKHLITATGQRVTLRCSPRSGDLSVYWYQQSLDQGLQFLIQYYNGEERAKGNILERFSAQQFPDLHSELNLSSLELGDSALYFCASTRTSGRASDTQYFGPGTRLTVL.

The count of this clone is one. This rearrangement joins TRBV6-6 to TRBJ2-6; D call uncertain. The CDR3 covers 14 residues. V lost 8 bases and J lost 0, with 8 bases in between. Germline V gives CDR1 MNHNY, CDR2 SVGAGI (reference sequence). DNA for the CDR3: TGTGCCAGCGTTTTAAGCTCTGGGGCCAACGTCCTGACTTTC. It codes for CASVLSSGANVLTF.

This clone was seen more than once but under ten times. The genes are TRBV11-2 and TRBJ1-2, with D possibly matching TRBD1 (5 bases). The CDR3 consists of 13 residues. V lost 2 bases and J lost 7, with 11 bases in between. CDR1 is SGHAT, CDR2 FQNNGV, per germline. Here the CDR3 reads CASSLKRGAGYTF. For the CDR3, the DNA is TGTGCCAGCAGCTTAAAGAGGGGCGCTGGCTACACCTTC.

The chain links TRBV9 to TRBJ2-7; 10 bases agree with TRBD1. Losses at the gene ends were 2 bases for V and 6 bases for J; bases not matched to a gene: 2. Germline values: CDR1 SGDLS, CDR2 YYNGEE. CDR3 length equals 13 residues. The CDR3 DNA reads as TGTGCCAGCAGCGTGGGACAGGGGACCGAGCAGTACTTC. It translates to CASSVGQGTEQYF.

J is TRBJ2-1 and V is TRBV6-5; D not resolved. The length of the CDR3 is 11 residues. CDR1 is MNHEY and CDR2 is SVGAGI in the germline V gene. V lost 4 bases to trimming and J lost 7 bases, with 5 bases between them. The CDR3 DNA reads TGTGCCAGCAGTTTTGGAAATGAGCAGTTCTTC. Protein product: CASSFGNEQFF.

The genes are TRBV10-3 and TRBJ2-1; 9 positions match TRBD1. The germline CDR1 and CDR2 sequences are ENHRY and SYGVKD. With V trimmed by 4 bases and J by 5 bases, 6 bases remained unmatched. This CDR3 region has 15 residues. The CDR3 DNA follows: TGTGCCATCAGTGGCGGGGGACAGGGAGACAATGAGCAGTTCTTC. Amino acid sequence: CAISGGGQGDNEQFF.

The chain combines TRBV10-3 with TRBJ1-5; D call uncertain. The CDR3 consists of 14 residues. The ends were cut back, 2 bases at V and 5 bases at J, with 10 bases in the middle. The germline gives CDR1 ENHRY, CDR2 SYGVKD. The CDR3 DNA reads TGTGCCATCAGTGAGGTCGGACCCTATCAGCCCCAGCATTTT. Its translation: CAISEVGPYQPQHF.

A word on this clone: Germline is not matched at one junction end, which may reflect a read error. V gene TRBV18 combines with J gene TRBJ2-1, with D perhaps TRBD1 or TRBD2 (6 bases each). CDR1 is KGHSH and CDR2 is LQKENI in the germline V gene. CDR3 length: 12 residues. In DNA, the CDR3 is TGTGCCAGCTCTCCACAGGGACTTGAGCAGTTCTTC. It yields the protein CASSPQGLEQFF.